One sample yielded the 12 T cell receptor beta chains listed below, sequenced in a study of blood T cell repertoires in COVID-19. Using immunoSEQ multiplex PCR, the repertoire was profiled, and TCRdb retains in-frame clones only, with some absent. The data show some 280,000 clones, around 89% seen once. Sequencing was performed on peripheral blood. The source is a woman between 55 and 75 years old with acute or convalescent COVID-19.

This chain connects TRBV6-5 to TRBJ1-4; unclear D gene. Germline values: CDR1 MNHEY, CDR2 SVGAGI. This CDR3 is 12 amino acids long. V lost 5 bases, J lost 8 bases, and 9 bases lay in between. The CDR3 here is CASSPGREKLFF. The CDR3 region has the DNA TGTGCCAGCAGTCCGGGGAGGGAAAAACTGTTTTTT.

This chain connects TRBV3-1 (or the pseudogene TRBV3-2) to TRBJ1-1, with a tentative D call TRBD1 (6 bases). The CDR3 has 16 residues. With 5 bases removed from V and 1 base from J, the gap between germline ends came to 17 bases. CDR1 and CDR2 from the germline V gene are LGHDT and YNNKEL (reference sequence). The chain's CDR3 is CASSSRTAGSNTEAFF. CDR3 DNA sequence: TGTGCCAGCAGCTCAAGGACAGCGGGATCGAACACTGAAGCTTTCTTT.

The rearrangement uses TRBV5-5 and TRBJ2-3; D may be TRBD2 (7 bases). Germline CDR1 reads SGHKS; CDR2 reads YYEKEE (reference sequence). This CDR3 region has 16 residues. V dropped 0 bases and J dropped 4 bases, with 15 bases sitting between them. This CDR3 is CASSLARGGGSDTQYF. Written as DNA, the CDR3 is TGTGCCAGCAGCTTGGCGCGCGGGGGCGGGTCAGATACGCAGTATTTT.

The chain uses TRBV12-3 or TRBV12-4 and TRBJ2-1, with D possibly TRBD2 on 6 matching bases. Trimming stripped 6 bases from V and 6 bases from J, with 12 bases between. The CDR3 contains 13 residues. Here the CDR3 reads CASSPTSTNEQFF. The CDR3 DNA reads TGTGCCAGCAGCCCGACTAGTACCAATGAGCAGTTCTTC.

This chain connects TRBV28 to TRBJ2-7, with TRBD1 matching over 9 bases. CDR1 MDHEN and CDR2 SYDVKM come from the germline V gene. CDR3 length equals 12 residues. J lost 12 bases, V lost 2 bases, and 5 bases had no gene match. The DNA for the CDR3 is TGTGCCAGCAGTTTAGTGTGGGACAGGGTGTACTTC. As protein: CASSLVWDRVYF.

V usage is TRBV28 and J usage is TRBJ2-7, with 7 nucleotides matching TRBD2. V lost 10 bases to trimming and J lost 0 bases; unmatched junction nucleotides: 9. This CDR3 comprises 14 residues. Germline CDR1 reads MDHEN; CDR2 reads SYDVKM. This CDR3 reads CATSAGRSSYEQYF. The DNA of the CDR3 is TGTGCCACTTCAGCGGGGCGGAGCTCCTACGAGCAGTACTTC.

The chain couples TRBV28 to TRBJ1-5; no firm D call. CDR3 length equals 12 residues. Germline lookup yields CDR1 MDHEN and CDR2 SYDVKM. The germline V and J ends were trimmed by 10 bases and 6 bases, with 13 bases remaining between them. CDR3 DNA sequence: TGTGCCACCACAGTTGTGGGTCAGCCCCAGCATTTT. Its translation is CATTVVGQPQHF.

A few counts support this clone. The rearrangement joins TRBV15 to TRBJ1-1; 7 bases map to TRBD1. Germline trimming cut 3 bases from V and 1 base from J; bases unmatched to any gene: 2. This CDR3 is 14 amino acids long. Germline CDR1 reads LNHNV; CDR2 reads YYDKDF (reference sequence). The CDR3 DNA reads TGTGCCACCAGCAGGAGGACAGGGAACACTGAAGCTTTCTTT. It translates to CATSRRTGNTEAFF.

V is TRBV5-6 and J is TRBJ2-7; D call uncertain. Germline assignment: CDR1 SGHDT and CDR2 YYEEEE. The CDR3 runs 12 residues. The V gene lost 4 bases and the J gene lost 4 bases, with 9 bases spanning the gap. For the CDR3, the DNA is TGTGCCAGCAGCCTTCGGAGTTACGAGCAGTACTTC. Its protein product is CASSLRSYEQYF.

Concerning this clone: The same CDR3 is also encoded by other DNA sequences in this sample. V and J are TRBV12-3 or TRBV12-4 and TRBJ1-1; no firm D call. Trimming pared 2 bases from V and 4 bases from J, leaving 5 bases between. The CDR3 is made up of 12 amino acids. The CDR3 bases are TGTGCCAGCAGTTTACCAGGCACTGAAGCTTTCTTT. Translation gives CASSLPGTEAFF.

The J gene is TRBJ2-3, the V gene TRBV6-5; TRBD2 agrees at 7 bases. The V segment lost 6 bases and the J segment 3 bases; nucleotides outside the gene matches: 3. CDR1 and CDR2 (germline): MNHEY, SVGAGI. The CDR3 contains 13 residues. CDR3 protein: CASRGLVTDTQYF. The CDR3 coding sequence is TGTGCCAGCAGAGGACTAGTAACAGATACGCAGTATTTT.

The chain recombines TRBV9 with TRBJ2-1; 12 bases match TRBD2. Losses at the gene ends were 4 bases for V and 4 bases for J; bases not matched to a gene: 9. CDR3 length: 17 residues. The germline V gene has CDR1 SGDLS and CDR2 YYNGEE. The CDR3 here is CASSRLAGAPVYNEQFF. Written as DNA, the CDR3 is TGTGCCAGCAGCCGACTAGCGGGAGCCCCGGTGTACAATGAGCAGTTCTTC.